Below, one T cell receptor (beta chain) is given with its context. The identical CDR3 is also encoded by other nucleotide sequences in the sample. The method was immunoSEQ multiplex PCR; TCRdb's version includes in-frame clones alone and lacks a portion of them. The sample holds some 150,000 clones; approximately 96% are singletons and the top ten take around 0.92%. The sample comes from a study of control samples from healthy donors and cancer patients. The TCR was taken from a woman aged 25 to 39 in good health. Sequencing used blood.

The CDR3 loop reads CAISEGQDSNQPQHF. CDR3 coding DNA: TGTGCCATCAGTGAAGGGCAGGATAGCAATCAGCCCCAGCATTTT. The rearrangement links TRBV10-3 to TRBJ1-5; no clear D. This CDR3 comprises 15 residues. With 3 bases removed from V and 0 bases from J, the gap between germline ends came to 9 bases. In germline, CDR1 is ENHRY, CDR2 SYGVKD.